The rows below give T cell receptor beta chains drawn from one sample of a study of T cells after somatic rescue of genetic block. Data came from immunoSEQ multiplex PCR; TCRdb stores just in-frame clones and leaves some out. The sample yields over 95,000 clones, 75% to 95% seen once. Sequences were obtained from peripheral blood mononuclear cells (PBMCs). The receptors derive from a woman under 30. CDR3s include the opening cysteine and the closing phenylalanine or tryptophan. The D gene is left open where the match is weak. Expanded clones are given a class, and other clones once, few, many or no size at all.

j_gene: TRBJ2-3; d_gene: TRBD2; v_gene: TRBV4-3; abundance: -; CDR3aa: CASSQERPGGPGDTQYF; CDR3nt: TGCGCCAGCAGCCAAGAGAGGCCGGGGGGGCCAGGGGATACGCAGTATTTT
j_gene: TRBJ2-7; d_gene: -; v_gene: TRBV11-3; abundance: -; CDR3aa: CASSPGVIGDEQYF; CDR3nt: TGTGCCAGCAGCCCGGGAGTAATTGGCGACGAGCAGTACTTC
j_gene: TRBJ1-1; d_gene: -; v_gene: TRBV6-5; abundance: -; CDR3aa: CASRLDGNTEAFF; CDR3nt: TGTGCCAGCAGGCTTGACGGTAACACTGAAGCTTTCTTT
j_gene: TRBJ2-5; d_gene: TRBD2; v_gene: TRBV5-1; abundance: once; CDR3aa: CASSLASGEFQETQYF; CDR3nt: TGCGCCAGCAGCTTGGCTAGCGGGGAATTCCAAGAGACCCAGTACTTC
j_gene: TRBJ2-1; d_gene: TRBD1; v_gene: TRBV5-1; abundance: once; CDR3aa: CASSSGTGVYNEQFF; CDR3nt: TGCGCCAGCAGCTCCGGGACAGGGGTCTACAATGAGCAGTTCTTC
j_gene: TRBJ2-3; d_gene: TRBD1; v_gene: TRBV13; abundance: -; CDR3aa: CASRYRGVTDTQYF; CDR3nt: TGTGCCAGCAGGTACAGGGGGGTCACAGATACGCAGTATTTT
j_gene: TRBJ2-7; d_gene: -; v_gene: TRBV7-2; abundance: -; CDR3aa: CASSPSRGLGYEQYF; CDR3nt: TGTGCCAGCAGCCCTAGCAGGGGTTTGGGCTACGAGCAGTACTTC
j_gene: TRBJ2-7; d_gene: TRBD1; v_gene: TRBV2; abundance: -; CDR3aa: CASSEVRTGSYEQYF; CDR3nt: TGTGCCAGCAGTGAAGTCCGGACAGGGTCGTACGAGCAGTACTTC
j_gene: TRBJ2-7; d_gene: -; v_gene: TRBV6-6; abundance: -; CDR3aa: CASSYSGLEGEQYF; CDR3nt: TGTGCCAGCAGTTACTCTGGACTCGAGGGCGAGCAGTACTTC
j_gene: TRBJ1-1; d_gene: TRBD1; v_gene: TRBV4-2; abundance: -; CDR3aa: CASSQEDRETTEAFF; CDR3nt: TGTGCCAGCAGCCAAGAGGACAGGGAAACCACTGAAGCTTTCTTT
j_gene: TRBJ2-7; d_gene: TRBD2; v_gene: TRBV5-1; abundance: -; CDR3aa: CASSLTSGVYEQYF; CDR3nt: TGCGCCAGCAGCTTGACTAGCGGGGTGTACGAGCAGTACTTC
j_gene: TRBJ2-7; d_gene: -; v_gene: TRBV7-2; abundance: -; CDR3aa: CASSLMGGPYEQYF; CDR3nt: TGTGCCAGCAGCTTAATGGGGGGTCCCTACGAGCAGTACTTC
j_gene: TRBJ1-4; d_gene: -; v_gene: TRBV28; abundance: -; CDR3aa: CASIREGEKLFF; CDR3nt: TGTGCCAGCATCCGAGAAGGCGAAAAACTGTTTTTT
j_gene: TRBJ1-1; d_gene: -; v_gene: TRBV25-1; abundance: -; CDR3aa: CASSPVGTEAFF; CDR3nt: TGTGCCAGCAGCCCCGTTGGCACTGAAGCTTTCTTT
j_gene: TRBJ1-1; d_gene: -; v_gene: TRBV6-6; abundance: -; CDR3aa: CASSYGGGTEAFF; CDR3nt: TGTGCCAGCAGTTACGGCGGAGGGACTGAAGCTTTCTTT
j_gene: TRBJ2-1; d_gene: -; v_gene: TRBV7-3; abundance: -; CDR3aa: CASSSAGRNEQFF; CDR3nt: TGTGCCAGCAGCTCCGCCGGGAGAAATGAGCAGTTCTTC
j_gene: TRBJ2-2; d_gene: -; v_gene: TRBV10-3; abundance: once; CDR3aa: CAILPSTAANTGELFF; CDR3nt: TGTGCCATCCTGCCGTCGACAGCAGCGAACACCGGGGAGCTGTTTTTT
j_gene: TRBJ2-5; d_gene: TRBD2; v_gene: TRBV11-1; abundance: -; CDR3aa: CASSLGTSGVPYF; CDR3nt: TGTGCCAGCAGCTTAGGGACTAGCGGTGTCCCGTACTTC